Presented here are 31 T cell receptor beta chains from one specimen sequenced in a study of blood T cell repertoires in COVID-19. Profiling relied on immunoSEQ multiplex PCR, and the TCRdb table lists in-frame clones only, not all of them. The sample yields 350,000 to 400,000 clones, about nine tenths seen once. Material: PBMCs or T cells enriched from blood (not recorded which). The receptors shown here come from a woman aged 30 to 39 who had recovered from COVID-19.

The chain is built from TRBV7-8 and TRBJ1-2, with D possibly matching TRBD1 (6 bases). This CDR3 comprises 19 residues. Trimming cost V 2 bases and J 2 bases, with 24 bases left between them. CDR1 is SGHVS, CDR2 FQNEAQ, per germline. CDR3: CASSLLVGQGLGRNYGYTF. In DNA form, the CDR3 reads TGTGCCAGCAGCTTATTGGTGGGGCAGGGGCTGGGTCGGAACTATGGCTACACCTTC.

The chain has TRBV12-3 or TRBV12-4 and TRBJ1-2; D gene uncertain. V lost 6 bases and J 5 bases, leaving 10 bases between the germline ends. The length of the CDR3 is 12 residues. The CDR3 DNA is TGTGCCAGCAGAGAGACTGAGTATGGCTACACCTTC. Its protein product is CASRETEYGYTF.

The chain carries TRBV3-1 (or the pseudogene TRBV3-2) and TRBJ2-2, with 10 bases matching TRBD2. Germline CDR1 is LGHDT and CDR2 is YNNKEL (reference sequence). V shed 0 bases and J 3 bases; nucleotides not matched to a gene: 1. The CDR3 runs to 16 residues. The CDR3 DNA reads TGTGCCAGCAGCCAAGAGCTAGCGGGGGACACCGGGGAGCTGTTTTTT. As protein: CASSQELAGDTGELFF.

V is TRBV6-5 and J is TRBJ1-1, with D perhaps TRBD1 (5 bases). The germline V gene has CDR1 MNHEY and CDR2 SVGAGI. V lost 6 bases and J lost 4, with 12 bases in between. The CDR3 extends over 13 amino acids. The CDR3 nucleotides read TGTGCCAGCAGCCCAGGGTTTGGCACTGAAGCTTTCTTT. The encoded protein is CASSPGFGTEAFF.

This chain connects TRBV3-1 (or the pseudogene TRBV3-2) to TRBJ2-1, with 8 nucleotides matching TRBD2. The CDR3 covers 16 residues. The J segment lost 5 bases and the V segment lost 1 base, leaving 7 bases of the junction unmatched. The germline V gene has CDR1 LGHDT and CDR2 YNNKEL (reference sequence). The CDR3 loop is CASSQVRLAGNNEQFF. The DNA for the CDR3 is TGTGCCAGCAGCCAAGTACGGCTAGCGGGCAACAATGAGCAGTTCTTC.

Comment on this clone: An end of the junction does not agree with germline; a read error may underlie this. The CDR3 nucleotides are TGTGCCAGTACCTTAAACAGGGGTCTGCCCTCCTTC. This sequence encodes CASTLNRGLPSF. The V gene is TRBV19, the J gene TRBJ1-2; the match to TRBD1 covers 7 bases. Germline CDR1 and CDR2: LNHDA and SQIVND (reference sequence). The CDR3 extends over 12 amino acids.

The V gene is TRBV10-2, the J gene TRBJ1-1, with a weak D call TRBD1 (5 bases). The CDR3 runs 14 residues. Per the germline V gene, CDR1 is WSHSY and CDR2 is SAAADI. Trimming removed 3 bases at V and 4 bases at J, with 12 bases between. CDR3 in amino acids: CASSEPGVGTEAFF. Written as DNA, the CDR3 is TGCGCCAGCAGTGAACCGGGGGTCGGCACTGAAGCTTTCTTT.

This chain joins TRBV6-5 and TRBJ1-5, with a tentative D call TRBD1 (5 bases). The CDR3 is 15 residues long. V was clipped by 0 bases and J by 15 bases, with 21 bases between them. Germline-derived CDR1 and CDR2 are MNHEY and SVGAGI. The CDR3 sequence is CASSYSMGDSGTRHF. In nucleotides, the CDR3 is TGTGCCAGCAGTTACTCGATGGGGGATAGCGGGACCCGGCATTTT.

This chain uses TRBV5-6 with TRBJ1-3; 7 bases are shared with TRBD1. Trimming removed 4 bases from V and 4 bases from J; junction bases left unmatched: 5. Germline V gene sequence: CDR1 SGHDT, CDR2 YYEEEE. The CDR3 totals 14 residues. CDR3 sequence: CASSTPGQGNTIYF. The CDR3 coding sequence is TGTGCCAGCAGCACCCCGGGACAGGGAAACACCATATATTTT.

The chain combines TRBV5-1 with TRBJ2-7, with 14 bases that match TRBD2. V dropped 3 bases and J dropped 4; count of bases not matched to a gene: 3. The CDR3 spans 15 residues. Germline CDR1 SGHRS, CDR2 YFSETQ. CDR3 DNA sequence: TGCGCCAGCAGCTCCGGGACTAGCGGGAGTTACGAGCAGTACTTC. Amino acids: CASSSGTSGSYEQYF.

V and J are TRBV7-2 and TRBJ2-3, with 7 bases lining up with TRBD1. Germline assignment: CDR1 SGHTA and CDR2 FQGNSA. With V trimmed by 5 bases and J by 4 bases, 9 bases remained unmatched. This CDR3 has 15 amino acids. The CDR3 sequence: CASSPEQGKADTQYF. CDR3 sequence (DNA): TGTGCCAGCAGCCCTGAACAGGGGAAAGCAGATACGCAGTATTTT.

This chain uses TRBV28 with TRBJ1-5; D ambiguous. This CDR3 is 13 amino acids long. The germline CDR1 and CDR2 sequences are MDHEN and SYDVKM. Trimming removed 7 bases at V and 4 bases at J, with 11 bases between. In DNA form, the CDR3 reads TGTGCCAGCACCCTGCTCGGGAATCAGCCCCAGCATTTT. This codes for CASTLLGNQPQHF.

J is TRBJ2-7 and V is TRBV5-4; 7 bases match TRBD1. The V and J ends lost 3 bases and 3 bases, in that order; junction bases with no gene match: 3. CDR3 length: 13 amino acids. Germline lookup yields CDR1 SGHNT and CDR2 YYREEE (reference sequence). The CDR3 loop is CASSSRQGYEQYF. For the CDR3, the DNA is TGTGCCAGCAGCTCCCGACAGGGCTACGAGCAGTACTTC.

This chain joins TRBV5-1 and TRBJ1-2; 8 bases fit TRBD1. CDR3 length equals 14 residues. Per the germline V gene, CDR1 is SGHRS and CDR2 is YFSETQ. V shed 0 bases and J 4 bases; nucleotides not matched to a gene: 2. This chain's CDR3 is CASSLGGQGYGYTF. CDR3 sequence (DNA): TGCGCCAGCAGCTTGGGTGGACAGGGCTATGGCTACACCTTC.

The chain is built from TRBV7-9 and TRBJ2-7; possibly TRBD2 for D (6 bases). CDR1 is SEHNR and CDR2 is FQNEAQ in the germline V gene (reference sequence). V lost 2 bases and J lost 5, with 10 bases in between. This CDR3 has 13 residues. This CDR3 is CASSLYRGDEQYF. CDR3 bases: TGTGCCAGCAGCTTATACCGCGGGGACGAGCAGTACTTC.

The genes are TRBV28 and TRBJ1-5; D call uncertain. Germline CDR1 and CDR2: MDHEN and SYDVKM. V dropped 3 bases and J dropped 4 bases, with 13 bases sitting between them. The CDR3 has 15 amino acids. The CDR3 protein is CASSFKQLLNQPQHF. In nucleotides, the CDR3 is TGTGCCAGCAGTTTCAAACAGCTACTTAATCAGCCCCAGCATTTT.

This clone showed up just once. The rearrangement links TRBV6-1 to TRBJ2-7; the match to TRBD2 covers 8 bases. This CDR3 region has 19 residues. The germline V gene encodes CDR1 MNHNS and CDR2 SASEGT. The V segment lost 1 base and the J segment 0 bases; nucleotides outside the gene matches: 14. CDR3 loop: CASSEDPTVLSGSSYEQYF. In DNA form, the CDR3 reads TGTGCCAGCAGTGAAGACCCAACCGTCCTAAGCGGGAGCTCCTACGAGCAGTACTTC.

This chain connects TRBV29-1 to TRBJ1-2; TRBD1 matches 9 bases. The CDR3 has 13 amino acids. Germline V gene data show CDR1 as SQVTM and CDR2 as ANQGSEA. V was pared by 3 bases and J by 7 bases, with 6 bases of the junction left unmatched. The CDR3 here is CSVDFTGGLGYTF. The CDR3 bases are TGCAGCGTTGACTTCACAGGGGGCCTTGGCTACACCTTC.

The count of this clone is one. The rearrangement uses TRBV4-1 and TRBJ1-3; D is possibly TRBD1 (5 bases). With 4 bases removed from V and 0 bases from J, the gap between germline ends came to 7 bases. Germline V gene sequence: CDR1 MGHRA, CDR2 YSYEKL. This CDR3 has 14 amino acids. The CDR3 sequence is CASSRDSSGNTIYF. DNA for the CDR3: TGCGCCAGCAGCCGCGACAGCTCTGGAAACACCATATATTTT.

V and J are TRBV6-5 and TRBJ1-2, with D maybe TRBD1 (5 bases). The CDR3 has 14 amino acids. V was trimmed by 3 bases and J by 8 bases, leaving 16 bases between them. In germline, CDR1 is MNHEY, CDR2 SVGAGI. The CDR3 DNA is TGTGCCAGCAGTTATTCATCCAGGGTTCGGGGCTACACCTTC. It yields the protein CASSYSSRVRGYTF.

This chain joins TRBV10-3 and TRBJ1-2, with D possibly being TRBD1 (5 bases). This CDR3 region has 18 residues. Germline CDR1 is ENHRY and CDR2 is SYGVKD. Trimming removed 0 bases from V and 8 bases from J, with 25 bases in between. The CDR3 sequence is CAISESDSKGRGAGGYTF. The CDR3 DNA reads TGTGCCATCAGTGAGTCTGATTCTAAGGGAAGAGGCGCAGGGGGCTACACCTTC.

The CDR3 spells CASSFIYDRGRKGYGYTF. The CDR3 DNA is TGTGCCAGCAGCTTCATTTACGACAGGGGGCGCAAGGGTTATGGCTACACCTTC. This rearrangement joins TRBV5-6 to TRBJ1-2, with 10 nucleotides matching TRBD1. CDR3 length: 18 amino acids. The germline V gene encodes CDR1 SGHDT and CDR2 YYEEEE. V shed 2 bases, J shed 5 bases, and the junction held 15 bases outside the gene matches.

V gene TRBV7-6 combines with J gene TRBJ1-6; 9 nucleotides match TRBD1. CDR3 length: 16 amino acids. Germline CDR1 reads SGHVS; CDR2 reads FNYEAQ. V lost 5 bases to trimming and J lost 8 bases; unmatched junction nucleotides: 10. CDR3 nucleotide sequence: TGTGCCAGCAGCCCCAACCGGGACAGGGTTGATTCACCCCTCCACTTT. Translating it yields CASSPNRDRVDSPLHF.

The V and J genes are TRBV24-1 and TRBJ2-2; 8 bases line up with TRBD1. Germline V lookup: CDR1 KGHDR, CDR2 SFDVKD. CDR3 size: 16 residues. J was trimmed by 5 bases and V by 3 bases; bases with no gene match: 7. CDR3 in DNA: TGTGCCACCAGTGATGGGAGAACAGGGGGGACCGGGGAGCTGTTTTTT. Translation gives CATSDGRTGGTGELFF.

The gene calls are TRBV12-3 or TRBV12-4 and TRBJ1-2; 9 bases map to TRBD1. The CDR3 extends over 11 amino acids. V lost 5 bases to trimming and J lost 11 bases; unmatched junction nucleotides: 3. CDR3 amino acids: CASSPGTGYTF. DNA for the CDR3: TGTGCCAGCAGTCCCGGGACAGGGTACACCTTC.

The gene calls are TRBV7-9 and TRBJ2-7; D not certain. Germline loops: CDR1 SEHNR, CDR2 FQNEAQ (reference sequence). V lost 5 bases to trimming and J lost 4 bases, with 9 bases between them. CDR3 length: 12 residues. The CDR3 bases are TGTGCCAGCAGCGCCCCCAGGTACGAGCAGTACTTC. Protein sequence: CASSAPRYEQYF.

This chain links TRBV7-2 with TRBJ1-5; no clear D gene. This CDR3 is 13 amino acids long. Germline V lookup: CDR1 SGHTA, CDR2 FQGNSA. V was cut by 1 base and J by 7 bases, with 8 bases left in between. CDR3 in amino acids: CASSLVLSQPQHF. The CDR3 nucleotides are TGTGCCAGCAGCTTAGTGTTAAGCCAGCCCCAGCATTTT.

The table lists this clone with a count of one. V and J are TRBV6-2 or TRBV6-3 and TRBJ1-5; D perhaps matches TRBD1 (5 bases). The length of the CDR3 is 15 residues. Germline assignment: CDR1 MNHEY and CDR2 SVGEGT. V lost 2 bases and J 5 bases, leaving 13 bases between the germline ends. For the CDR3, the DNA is TGTGCCAGCAGTTACCTTCGGGCAGGGCATCAGCCCCAGCATTTT. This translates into CASSYLRAGHQPQHF.

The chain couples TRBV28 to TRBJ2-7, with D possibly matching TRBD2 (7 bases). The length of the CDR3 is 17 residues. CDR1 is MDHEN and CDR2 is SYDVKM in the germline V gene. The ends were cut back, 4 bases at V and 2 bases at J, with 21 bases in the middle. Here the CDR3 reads CASSSVEGGARPYEQYF. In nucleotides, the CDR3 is TGTGCCAGCAGTTCTGTCGAGGGGGGGGCACGGCCCTACGAGCAGTACTTC.

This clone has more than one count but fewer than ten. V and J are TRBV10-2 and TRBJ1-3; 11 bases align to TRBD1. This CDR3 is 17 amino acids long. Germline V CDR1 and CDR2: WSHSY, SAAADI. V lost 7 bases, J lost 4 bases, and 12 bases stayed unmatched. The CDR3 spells CASTGPRTGGSGNTIYF. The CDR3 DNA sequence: TGCGCCAGCACCGGGCCCCGGACAGGGGGCTCCGGAAACACCATATATTTT.

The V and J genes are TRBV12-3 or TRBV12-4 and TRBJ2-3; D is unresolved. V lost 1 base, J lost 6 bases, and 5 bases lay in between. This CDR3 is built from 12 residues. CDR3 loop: CASSLVSDTQYF. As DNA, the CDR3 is TGTGCCAGCAGTTTAGTGAGCGATACGCAGTATTTT.